These 4 T cell receptor beta chains originate from one sample sequenced in a study of blood T cell repertoires in COVID-19. Sequenced by immunoSEQ multiplex PCR; TCRdb stores in-frame clones only, minus some. The table has about 68,000 clones, 75% to 90% seen once. The material sequenced was peripheral blood. These receptor sequences come from a man aged 45 to 65 with acute or convalescent COVID-19.

This clone was found once. The rearrangement uses TRBV7-3 and TRBJ2-3, with 7 bases identical to TRBD2. The CDR3 consists of 15 residues. Looked up from germline, CDR1 is SGHTA and CDR2 is FQGTGA. V lost 5 bases and J lost 7; bases outside the gene matches: 12. This chain's CDR3 is CASSPSGDGSYTQYF. Written as DNA, the CDR3 is TGTGCCAGCAGCCCAAGCGGGGATGGCTCGTATACGCAGTATTTT.

This clone was seen a single time. The chain carries TRBV7-6 and TRBJ2-5, with TRBD2 identical over 8 bases. The CDR3 spans 18 residues. The V segment lost 1 base and the J segment 2 bases; nucleotides outside the gene matches: 12. Germline lookup yields CDR1 SGHVS and CDR2 FNYEAQ. Here the CDR3 reads CASSLEGSGNPRQETQYF. The DNA for the CDR3 is TGTGCCAGCAGCTTAGAGGGTAGCGGGAACCCTCGGCAAGAGACCCAGTACTTC. The full variable domain, with the rest looked up from reference TRBV7-6 and TRBJ2-5, is GAGVSQSPRYKVTKRGQDVALRCDPISGHVSLYWYRQALGQGPEFLTYFNYEAQQDKSGLPNDRFSAERPEGSISTLTIQRTEQRDSAMYRCASSLEGSGNPRQETQYFGPGTRLLVL.

This sequence joins TRBV24-1 and TRBJ2-7; D is possibly TRBD1 (5 bases). Trimming pared 1 base from V and 3 bases from J, leaving 9 bases between. CDR1 and CDR2 from the germline V gene are KGHDR and SFDVKD. CDR3 size: 14 residues. CDR3 in amino acids: CATSDFYRFYEQYF. The CDR3 DNA sequence: TGTGCCACCAGTGATTTCTACAGGTTCTACGAGCAGTACTTC.

This chain uses TRBV19 with TRBJ2-2; no definite D call. Trimming cost V 5 bases and J 2 bases, with 12 bases left between them. This CDR3 has 15 residues. The V gene's germline CDR1 is LNHDA and CDR2 SQIVND (reference sequence). CDR3 bases: TGTGCCAGTAGTCCGAGTAGCTATAACACCGGGGAGCTGTTTTTT. Protein: CASSPSSYNTGELFF.